The 5 T cell receptor beta chains reported below all come from one sample, sequenced in a study of blood T cell repertoires in COVID-19. Measured with immunoSEQ multiplex PCR; TCRdb has only the in-frame clones, and not every one. Altogether approximately 210,000 clones are present, roughly four fifths being singletons, with the ten largest covering under 3.5%. Specimen: PBMCs or T cells enriched from blood (not recorded which). These receptors all come from a woman aged 55 to 70 who had recovered from COVID-19.

V is TRBV6-5 and J is TRBJ2-5; possible D gene TRBD1, 6 bases. The V end was cut by 6 bases, the J end by 5 bases, with 16 bases between. Germline CDR1 is MNHEY and CDR2 is SVGAGI. This CDR3 has 14 amino acids. Here the CDR3 reads CASSELRGVETQYF. DNA of the CDR3: TGTGCCAGCAGCGAGCTCAGGGGCGTCGAGACCCAGTACTTC.

The rearrangement uses TRBV6-1 and TRBJ2-1, with TRBD1 matching 7 bases. Losses at the gene ends were 5 bases for V and 13 bases for J; bases not matched to a gene: 8. Germline V gene lookup returns CDR1 MNHNS and CDR2 SASEGT. CDR3 length: 12 residues. The CDR3 protein is CASSPGQAAQFF. CDR3 coding DNA: TGTGCCAGCAGTCCCGGACAGGCGGCCCAGTTCTTC.

The chain recombines TRBV4-3 with TRBJ1-2; D perhaps matches TRBD1 (6 bases). The CDR3 length is 15 residues. V lost 0 bases and J 3 bases, leaving 11 bases between the germline ends. Germline lookup yields CDR1 LGHNA and CDR2 YSLEER. CDR3 protein: CASSQDQDSHYGYTF. CDR3 in DNA: TGCGCCAGCAGCCAAGATCAGGACAGCCACTATGGCTACACCTTC.

This chain uses TRBV6-1 with TRBJ1-1; D not resolved. Germline V gives CDR1 MNHNS, CDR2 SASEGT. The CDR3 has 14 amino acids. The V and J ends lost 3 bases and 2 bases respectively, with 10 bases between them. The CDR3 protein is CASSDGFINTEAFF. The CDR3 DNA reads as TGTGCCAGCAGTGACGGGTTCATAAACACTGAAGCTTTCTTT.

The chain combines TRBV6-5 with TRBJ1-4, with 9 bases fitting TRBD1. Germline V gene lookup returns CDR1 MNHEY and CDR2 SVGAGI. V dropped 6 bases and J dropped 6; count of bases not matched to a gene: 8. CDR3 length: 15 amino acids. CDR3 protein: CASRTTGGDHEKLFF. The CDR3 bases are TGTGCCAGCAGAACCACAGGGGGCGACCATGAAAAACTGTTTTTT.